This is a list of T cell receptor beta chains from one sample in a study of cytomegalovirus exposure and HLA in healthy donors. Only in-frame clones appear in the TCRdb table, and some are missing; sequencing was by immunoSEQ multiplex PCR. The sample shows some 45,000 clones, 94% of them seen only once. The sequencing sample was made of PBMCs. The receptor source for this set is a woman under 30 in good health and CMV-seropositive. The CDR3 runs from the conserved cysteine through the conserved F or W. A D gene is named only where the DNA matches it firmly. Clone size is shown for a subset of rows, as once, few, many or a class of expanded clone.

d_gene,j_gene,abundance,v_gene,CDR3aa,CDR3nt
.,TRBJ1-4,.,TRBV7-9,CASRREATNEKLFF,TGTGCCAGCAGACGGGAGGCAACTAATGAAAAACTGTTTTTT
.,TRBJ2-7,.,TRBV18,CASSPRLQGHEQYF,TGTGCCAGCTCACCACGCCTACAGGGCCACGAGCAGTACTTC
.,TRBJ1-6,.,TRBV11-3,CASSLDQGRGSNSPLHF,TGTGCCAGCAGCTTAGATCAAGGCAGGGGTTCTAATTCACCCCTCCACTTT
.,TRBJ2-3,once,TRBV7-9,CASSLGGTDTQYF,TGTGCCAGCAGCTTAGGAGGCACAGATACGCAGTATTTT
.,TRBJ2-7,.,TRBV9,CASSVARVLAHYEQYF,TGTGCCAGCAGCGTAGCCAGGGTCCTCGCCCACTACGAGCAGTACTTC
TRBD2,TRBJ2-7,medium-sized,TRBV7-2,CASSLAGGSSYEQYF,TGTGCCAGCAGCTTGGCGGGGGGAAGCTCCTACGAGCAGTACTTC
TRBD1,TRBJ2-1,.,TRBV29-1,CSVVGQGAYNEQFF,TGCAGCGTTGTGGGTCAGGGGGCTTACAATGAGCAGTTCTTC
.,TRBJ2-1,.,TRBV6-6,CASSYRVSSYNEQFF,TGTGCCAGCAGTTACCGGGTTAGCTCCTACAATGAGCAGTTCTTC
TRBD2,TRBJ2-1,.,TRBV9,CASSASGSSYNEQFF,TGTGCCAGCAGCGCTAGCGGTAGCTCCTACAATGAGCAGTTCTTC
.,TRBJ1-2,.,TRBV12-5,CASGLVLGPDNYGYTF,TGTGCTAGTGGTTTGGTATTGGGGCCGGATAACTATGGCTACACCTTC
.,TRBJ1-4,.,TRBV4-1,CASSPFGGGGEKLFF,TGCGCCAGCAGCCCTTTCGGGGGGGGCGGTGAAAAACTGTTTTTT
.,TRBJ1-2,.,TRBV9,CASSVGGSGYTF,TGTGCCAGCAGCGTAGGAGGGAGCGGCTACACCTTC
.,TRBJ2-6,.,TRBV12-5,CASGEPGAGQSRANVLTF,TGTGCTAGTGGTGAGCCCGGTGCAGGACAAAGTCGGGCCAACGTCCTGACTTTC
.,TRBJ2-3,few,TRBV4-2,CASSQAPGTDTQYF,TGTGCCAGCAGCCAAGCCCCGGGTACAGATACGCAGTATTTT
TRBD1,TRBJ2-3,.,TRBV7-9,CASSSRGQDTQYF,TGTGCCAGCAGCTCCAGGGGGCAAGATACGCAGTATTTT
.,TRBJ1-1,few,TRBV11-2,CASSLGANTEAFF,TGTGCCAGCAGCCTGGGGGCCAACACTGAAGCTTTCTTT
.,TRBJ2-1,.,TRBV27,CASSLSRGYNEQFF,TGTGCCAGCAGTTTAAGTCGGGGGTACAATGAGCAGTTCTTC
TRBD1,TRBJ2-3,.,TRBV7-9,CASRPNRGPTDTQYF,TGTGCCAGCAGACCAAACAGGGGGCCCACAGATACGCAGTATTTT
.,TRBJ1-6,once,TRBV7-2,CASSLTTVLTTYSPLHF,TGTGCCAGCAGCTTAACGACAGTCCTCACCACTTATTCACCCCTCCACTTT
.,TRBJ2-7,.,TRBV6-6,CASSYTGWNEQYF,TGTGCCAGCAGTTACACGGGTTGGAACGAGCAGTACTTC
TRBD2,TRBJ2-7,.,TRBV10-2,CASRGLAGGGTYEQYF,TGCGCCAGCAGAGGACTAGCGGGAGGGGGGACCTACGAGCAGTACTTC
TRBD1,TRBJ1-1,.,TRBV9,CASSAWTGGGTEAFF,TGTGCCAGCAGCGCCTGGACAGGGGGCGGCACTGAAGCTTTCTTT
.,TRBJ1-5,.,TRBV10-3,CAISERGTASGAQHF,TGTGCCATCAGTGAACGGGGGACGGCCTCGGGGGCCCAGCATTTT
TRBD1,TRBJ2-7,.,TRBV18,CASSPPTGSYEQYF,TGTGCCAGCTCACCCCCGACAGGGTCCTACGAGCAGTACTTC
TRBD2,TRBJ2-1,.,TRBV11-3,CASSPDVAGGKGEQFF,TGTGCCAGCAGCCCCGACGTAGCGGGAGGGAAGGGTGAGCAGTTCTTC
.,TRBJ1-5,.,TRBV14,CASSPGWGGLHF,TGTGCCAGCAGCCCCGGGTGGGGGGGGTTGCATTTT
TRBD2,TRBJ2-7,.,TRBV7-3,CASSPGTSIEQYF,TGTGCCAGCAGCCCCGGGACTAGCATCGAGCAGTACTTC
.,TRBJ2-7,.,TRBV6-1,CASSELTGQSGEQYF,TGTGCCAGCAGTGAATTAACAGGGCAGTCGGGAGAGCAGTACTTC
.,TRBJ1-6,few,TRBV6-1,CASSEPRVTYNSPLHF,TGTGCCAGCAGTGAACCCAGGGTTACCTATAATTCACCCCTCCACTTT
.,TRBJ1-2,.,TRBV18,CASSPPGTLAYGYTF,TGTGCCAGCTCACCCCCCGGGACACTTGCCTATGGCTACACCTTC
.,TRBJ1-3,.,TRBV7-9,CASSLAQGPSSGNTIYF,TGTGCCAGCAGCTTAGCCCAGGGCCCTAGCTCTGGAAACACCATATATTTT
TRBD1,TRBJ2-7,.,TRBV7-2,CASSLDPGQGRYEQYF,TGTGCCAGCAGCTTAGACCCGGGACAGGGGAGGTACGAGCAGTACTTC
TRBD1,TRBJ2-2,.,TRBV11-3,CASRLTGSGTGELFF,TGTGCCAGCAGATTGACAGGGTCGGGCACCGGGGAGCTGTTTTTT
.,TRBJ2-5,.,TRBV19,CASSSAGSKGETQYF,TGTGCCAGTAGTTCGGCAGGGTCAAAGGGGGAGACCCAGTACTTC
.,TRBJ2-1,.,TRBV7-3,CASSLTRGGSEQFF,TGTGCCAGCAGCTTAACTCGGGGTGGGAGTGAGCAGTTCTTC
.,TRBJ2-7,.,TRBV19,CASSFATAREQYF,TGTGCCAGTAGTTTTGCTACAGCTCGCGAGCAGTACTTC
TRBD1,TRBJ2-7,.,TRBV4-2,CASSQEGSPTGDPTYEQYF,TGTGCCAGCAGCCAAGAAGGATCGCCAACAGGGGACCCTACCTACGAGCAGTACTTC
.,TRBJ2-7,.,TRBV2,CASSESTHRAWRVYEQYF,TGTGCCAGCAGTGAATCAACCCACCGGGCCTGGAGGGTCTACGAGCAGTACTTC
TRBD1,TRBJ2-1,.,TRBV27,CASSPRWGQGSHEQFF,TGTGCCAGCAGTCCCCGCTGGGGACAGGGATCCCATGAGCAGTTCTTC
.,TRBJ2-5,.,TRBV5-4,CASSLMQVQETQYF,TGTGCCAGCAGCTTAATGCAGGTACAAGAGACCCAGTACTTC
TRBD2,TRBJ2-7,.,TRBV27,CASSLLSGGVQQYF,TGTGCCAGCAGTTTACTATCGGGGGGGGTCCAGCAGTACTTC
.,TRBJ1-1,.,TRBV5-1,CASSLAGGGTEAFF,TGCGCCAGCAGCTTGGCCGGGGGAGGTACTGAAGCTTTCTTT
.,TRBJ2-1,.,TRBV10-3,CAIKGGNSYNEQFF,TGTGCCATCAAGGGCGGGAACTCCTACAATGAGCAGTTCTTC
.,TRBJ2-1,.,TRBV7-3,CASSPAGGSGYNEQFF,TGTGCCAGCAGCCCTGCAGGGGGTAGCGGCTACAATGAGCAGTTCTTC
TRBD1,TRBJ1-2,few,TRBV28,CATGQGVLGYTF,TGTGCCACGGGACAGGGGGTACTTGGCTACACCTTC
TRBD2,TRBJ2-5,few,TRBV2,CASSEGAGNQETQYF,TGTGCCAGCAGTGAAGGAGCGGGAAACCAAGAGACCCAGTACTTC
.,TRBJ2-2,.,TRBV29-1,CSVERRAGELFF,TGCAGCGTTGAAAGGCGGGCCGGGGAGCTGTTTTTT
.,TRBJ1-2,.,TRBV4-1,CASSPGNRASSRDYGYTF,TGCGCCAGCAGCCCCGGTAACCGGGCTAGTTCCAGGGACTATGGCTACACCTTC
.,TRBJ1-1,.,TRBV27,CASSQGGTEAFF,TGTGCCAGCAGCCAGGGAGGAACTGAAGCTTTCTTT
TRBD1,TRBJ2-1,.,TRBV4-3,CASSQTGGYNEQFF,TGCGCCAGCAGCCAGACAGGGGGCTACAATGAGCAGTTCTTC
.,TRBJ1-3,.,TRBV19,CASSSAGDRNTIYF,TGTGCCAGTAGTAGCGCCGGGGATAGAAACACCATATATTTT
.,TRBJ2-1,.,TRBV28,CASEGLVEQFF,TGTGCCAGCGAGGGCCTTGTTGAGCAGTTCTTC
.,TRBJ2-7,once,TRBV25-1,CASSEYKGQGGEQYF,TGTGCCAGCAGTGAATATAAAGGTCAGGGTGGGGAGCAGTACTTC